This T cell receptor (beta chain) comes out of a study of blood T cells in healthy people across ages (dated by TCRdb to about 2015). About the study as a whole: In model experiments, template switching captured about one uniquely barcoded TCR beta cDNA molecule for every two T cells. To track age-related changes in TCR beta repertoire diversity, the study relied on deep sequencing normalized with unique cDNA molecular identifiers. The donors were divided into four age groups: young (average roughly 15 years), middle-aged (around 41), aged (under 70) and long-lived (roughly 82). To avoid experimental bias, donors of different ages were distributed randomly across sequencing lanes. Two additional independent replicas of 1 million unique cDNA reads from the same blood draw were analyzed for two donors (one aged 18 to 29 and one aged 80 or older).

On this clonotype: The antigen it binds to is not known. No base quality values were provided; no much bigger clone lies one nucleotide off.

The germline V gene (reference sequence) provides CDR1 DFQATT and CDR2 SNEGSKA. V and J are truncated by 0 bases and 6 bases respectively, leaving an intervening sequence of 16 bases. The CDR3 numbers 15 residues from cysteine through phenylalanine. Here the CDR3 DNA is all that survives: 45 bases in frame from base 1. Overall study results and their limits: A strong correlation was found between observed TCR beta diversity and the percentage of naive T cells measured by flow cytometry. Compared with the aged group, the long-lived group had more naive CD4+ T cells, fewer expanded clones and increased TCR diversity, a pattern suggesting age selection. Estimates of total diversity based on one million sequenced T cells were considered lower bounds and underestimates. Because donor CMV infection status was unknown, age-related changes in expanded clonotypes were potentially confounded. As age increased, observed TCR beta diversity per million T cells dropped in a roughly linear way, and a significant reduction was already evident by age about 40. Conclusive comparison of naive and antigen-experienced compartments was prevented by the profiling of bulk unsorted PBMCs.

The library was produced with 5' RACE. The instrument given in TCRdb is Illumina HiSeq 2500. The second PCR ran for about 6 to 11 cycles and used a J-beta primer mix along with a sample-barcoded 5' primer. Each TCR beta cDNA molecule received a unique molecular identifier from a template-switch 5' adaptor carrying 12 random nucleotides. Each sample yielded at least 2.5 million CDR3-containing paired-end reads. First-strand cDNA synthesis was performed from all RNA using the Mint cDNA synthesis kit, with priming by a TRBC-specific oligonucleotide. Following uracil-DNA glycosylase treatment, all cDNA underwent a first 18-cycle PCR with the universal primers M1SS and BC2_uni_R. Per the authors' processing: For normalization, 1 million high-quality reads were randomly selected from each sample, with every read carrying a distinct molecular identifier. Reads sharing molecular identifiers were discarded rather than binned into consensus sequences. MiTCR, with a Q25 quality threshold and the strictest error-elimination algorithm, was used for CDR3 identification, clonotype clustering and error correction. A nonparametric unseen species model with Euler transformation was used to estimate lower-bound total TCR beta diversity. The public sequencing data were trimmed at Q25 with fastp and processed into clonotypes with MiXCR by TCRdb, which kept only in-frame beta chains. Each entry is one CDR3 protein sequence, shown with its most common DNA and genes. Clone size and V and J calls follow TCRdb, not the original study. The sample table contains over 950,000 distinct CDR3 sequences; only one count was recorded for 35% to 45% of them. The top ten clonotypes cover roughly 13% of the sample.

Systemically healthy Caucasian individuals from Russia, some 38 in total and aged roughly 6 to 100 years, were included as donors. Each donor gave approximately 9.4 milliliters of peripheral blood, drawn into EDTA-treated Vacutainer tubes. PBMCs were isolated by Ficoll-Paque density-gradient centrifugation, with at least 6.5 million obtained per sample. Total RNA was extracted from PBMCs with Trizol reagent, with at least 5.5 micrograms obtained per sample. For every donor, flow cytometry on a PBMC aliquot measured the percentage of naive CD45RAhigh/CD27high T cells. This sequence uses TRBV20-1 and TRBJ2-3; the D gene is possibly TRBD2, with 6 bases matching. Sequencing input: blood. The receptor's source is a man younger than 35 in good health. The DNA reads TGCAGTGCTAGAGAGGGGCCGGGGGTAAGGGATACGCAGTATTTT. This yields the protein CSAREGPGVRDTQYF.